This T cell receptor beta chain is drawn from a study of blood T cells in healthy people across ages. A sample-barcoded 5' primer and a J-beta primer mix were used in a second PCR of roughly 7 to 11 cycles. TCRdb analysed the 5' RACE reads with MiXCR anew, one entry per CDR3 protein. The sample consists of more than 600,000 distinct CDR3 sequences, around 25% of them appearing once. Each donor was a healthy Caucasian individual from Russia, aged about 6 to 95. Looked up from germline, CDR1 is SEHNR and CDR2 is FQNEAQ (reference sequence). This CDR3 comprises 15 residues. The V segment lost 1 base and the J segment 5 bases; nucleotides outside the gene matches: 3. These data were also reused for a study on T cells of mothers and their children.

V is TRBV7-9 and J is TRBJ2-5; 11 positions agree with TRBD2. This TCR came from a boy between 10 and 17 years old in good health. The sequenced sample consisted of blood. CDR3 bases: TGTGCCAGCAGCTTAGTCCCTAGCGGGAGGGAGACCCAGTACTTC. The encoded protein is CASSLVPSGRETQYF.